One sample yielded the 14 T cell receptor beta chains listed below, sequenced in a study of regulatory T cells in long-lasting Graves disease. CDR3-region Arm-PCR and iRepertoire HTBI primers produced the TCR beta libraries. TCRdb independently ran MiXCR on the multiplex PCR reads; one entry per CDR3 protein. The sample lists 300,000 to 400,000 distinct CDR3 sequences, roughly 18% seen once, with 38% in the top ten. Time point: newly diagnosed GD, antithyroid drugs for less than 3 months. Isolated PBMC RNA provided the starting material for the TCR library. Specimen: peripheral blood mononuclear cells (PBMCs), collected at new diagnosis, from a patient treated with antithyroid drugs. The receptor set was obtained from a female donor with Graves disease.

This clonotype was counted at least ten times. The DNA for the CDR3 is TGTGCCAGCAGTGGCCTTAGCGGGAGAGGTTACGAGCAGTACTTC. Its translation is CASSGLSGRGYEQYF. The genes are TRBV6-1 and TRBJ2-7, with 9 bases lining up with TRBD2. Per the germline V gene, CDR1 is MNHNS and CDR2 is SASEGT. With 4 bases clipped from V and 4 bases from J, the junction kept 8 bases outside the gene matches. This CDR3 is built from 15 residues.

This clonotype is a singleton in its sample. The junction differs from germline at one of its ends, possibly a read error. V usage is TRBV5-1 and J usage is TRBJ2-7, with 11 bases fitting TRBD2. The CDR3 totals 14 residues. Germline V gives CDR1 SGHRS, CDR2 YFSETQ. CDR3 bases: TGTGCCAGCAGCTTGACTAGCGGGATGAACGAGCAGTACTTC. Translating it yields CASSLTSGMNEQYF.

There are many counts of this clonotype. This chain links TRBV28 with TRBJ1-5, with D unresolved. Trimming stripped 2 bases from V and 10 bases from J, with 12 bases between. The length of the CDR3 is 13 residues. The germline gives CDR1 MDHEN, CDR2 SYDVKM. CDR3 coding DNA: TGTGCCAGCAGTTTAATGAGGTTTCAACCCCAGCATTTT. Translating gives CASSLMRFQPQHF.

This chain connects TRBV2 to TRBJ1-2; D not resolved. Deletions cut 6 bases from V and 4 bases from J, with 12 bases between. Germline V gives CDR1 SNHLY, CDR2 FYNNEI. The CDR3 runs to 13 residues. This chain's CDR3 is CASRGGLGYGYTF. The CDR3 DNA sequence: TGTGCCAGCAGAGGCGGGTTGGGCTATGGCTACACCTTC.

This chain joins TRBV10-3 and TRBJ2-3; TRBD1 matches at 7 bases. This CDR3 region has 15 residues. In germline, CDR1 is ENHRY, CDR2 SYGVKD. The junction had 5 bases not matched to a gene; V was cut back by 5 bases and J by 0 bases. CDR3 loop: CAISSGTVSTDTQYF. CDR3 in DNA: TGTGCCATCAGTTCCGGGACAGTTAGCACAGATACGCAGTATTTT.

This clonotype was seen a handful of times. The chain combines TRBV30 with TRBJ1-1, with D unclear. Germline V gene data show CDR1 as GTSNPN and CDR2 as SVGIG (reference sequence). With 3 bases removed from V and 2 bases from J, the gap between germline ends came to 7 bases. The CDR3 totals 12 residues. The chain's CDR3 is CAWRGSNTEAFF. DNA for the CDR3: TGTGCCTGGAGGGGAAGTAACACTGAAGCTTTCTTT. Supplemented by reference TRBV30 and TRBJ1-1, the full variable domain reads SQTIHQWPATLVQPVGSPLSLECTVEGTSNPNLYWYRQAAGRGLQLLFYSVGIGQISSEVPQNLSASRPQDRQFILSSKKLLLSDSGFYLCAWRGSNTEAFFGQGTRLTVV.

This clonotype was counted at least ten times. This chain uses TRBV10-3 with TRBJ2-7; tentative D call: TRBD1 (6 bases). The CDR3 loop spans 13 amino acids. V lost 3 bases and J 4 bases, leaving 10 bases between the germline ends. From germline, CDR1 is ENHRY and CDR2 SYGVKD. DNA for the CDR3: TGTGCCATCAGTGATAACAGGGTATACGAGCAGTACTTC. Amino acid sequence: CAISDNRVYEQYF.

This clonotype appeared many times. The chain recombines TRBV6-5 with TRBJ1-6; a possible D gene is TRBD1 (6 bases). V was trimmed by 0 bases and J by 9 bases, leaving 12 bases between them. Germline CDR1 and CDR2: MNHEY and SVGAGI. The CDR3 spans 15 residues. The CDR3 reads CASSYSSQGSSPLHF. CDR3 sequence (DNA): TGTGCCAGCAGTTACTCGAGTCAGGGGAGTTCACCCCTCCACTTT.

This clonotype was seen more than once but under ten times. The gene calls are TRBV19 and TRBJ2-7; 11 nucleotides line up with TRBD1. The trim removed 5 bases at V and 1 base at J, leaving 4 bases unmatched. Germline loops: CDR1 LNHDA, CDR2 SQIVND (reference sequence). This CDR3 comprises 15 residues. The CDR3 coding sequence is TGTGCCAGTAGTGCTGGACAGGGGGCGTCCTACGAGCAGTACTTC. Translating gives CASSAGQGASYEQYF. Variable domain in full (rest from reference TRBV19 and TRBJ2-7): DGGITQSPKYLFRKEGQNVTLSCEQNLNHDAMYWYRQDPGQGLRLIYYSQIVNDFQKGDIAEGYSVSREKKESFPLTVTSAQKNPTAFYLCASSAGQGASYEQYFGPGTRLTVT.

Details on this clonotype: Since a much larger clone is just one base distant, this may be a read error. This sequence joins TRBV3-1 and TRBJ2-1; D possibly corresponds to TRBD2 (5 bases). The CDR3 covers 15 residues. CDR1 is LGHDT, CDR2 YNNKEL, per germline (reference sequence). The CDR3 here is CATSPPRTADNEQFF. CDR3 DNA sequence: TGTGCCACCAGCCCCCCCCGCACAGCGGACAATGAGCAGTTCTTC.

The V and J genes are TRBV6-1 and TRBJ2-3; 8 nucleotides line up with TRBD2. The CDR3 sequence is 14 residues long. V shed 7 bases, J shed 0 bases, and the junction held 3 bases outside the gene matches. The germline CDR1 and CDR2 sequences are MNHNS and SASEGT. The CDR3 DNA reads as TGTGCCAGCACTAGCGGGCTAAGCACAGATACGCAGTATTTT. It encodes CASTSGLSTDTQYF.

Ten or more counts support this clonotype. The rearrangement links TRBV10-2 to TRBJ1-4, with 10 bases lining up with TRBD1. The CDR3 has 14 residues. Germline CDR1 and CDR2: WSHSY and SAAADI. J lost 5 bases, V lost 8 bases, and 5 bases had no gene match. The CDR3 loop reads CASFEGQGNEKLFF. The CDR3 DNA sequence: TGCGCCAGCTTCGAGGGACAGGGGAATGAAAAACTGTTTTTT.

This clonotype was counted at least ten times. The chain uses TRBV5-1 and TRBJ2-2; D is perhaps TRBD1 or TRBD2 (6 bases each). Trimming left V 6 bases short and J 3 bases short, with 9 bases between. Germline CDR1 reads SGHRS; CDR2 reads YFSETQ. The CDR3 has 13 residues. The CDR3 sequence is CASKRGDTGELFF. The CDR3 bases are TGCGCCAGCAAGAGGGGGGACACCGGGGAGCTGTTTTTT.

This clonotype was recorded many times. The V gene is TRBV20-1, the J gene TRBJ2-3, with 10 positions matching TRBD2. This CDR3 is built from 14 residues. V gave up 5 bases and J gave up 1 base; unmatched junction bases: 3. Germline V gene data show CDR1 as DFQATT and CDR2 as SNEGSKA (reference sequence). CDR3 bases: TGCAGTGCTCCTCTAGCGGGAGGCACAGATACGCAGTATTTT. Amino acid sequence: CSAPLAGGTDTQYF.